This section outlines one T cell receptor (beta chain) sequence together with its context. Its cognate antigen is unknown. These data originate in a study of human T cells and chemical hapten exposure. Study-level information: Sensitization employed 2% DPC on approximately 2 cm by approximately 2 cm of upper inner arm skin. Patients received weekly diphenylcyclopropenone doses to the scalp throughout the roughly 22-week study. Whole-study findings and limits: Donors were affected by alopecia, so their immune reaction might vary from that of healthy individuals.

Documented time point: patch test 1, 2 weeks after DPC sensitization. Specified treatment: therapeutic diphenylcyclopropenone sensitization with weekly scalp DPC. Blood collection took place prior to placing each patch test. This CDR3 contains 15 residues. From the RACE reads, TCRdb called clonotypes with MiXCR, one entry per CDR3 protein. The table lists 150,000 or so distinct CDR3 sequences, about 14% of them singletons. This sample comprised whole blood, obtained in connection with sensitization to the hapten diphenylcyclopropenone (DPC). The TCR comes from a woman aged 30 to 39 with alopecia areata. Some clones in this sample may be carry-over from other donors' samples. The J gene is TRBJ2-3, the V gene TRBV21-1; the table names TRBD1, a call not compared with the DNA. TRBV21-1 is a documented pseudogene. In nucleotides, the CDR3 is TGTGCCAGCAGAGCCCCCTACGCCCGCACAGATACGCAGTATTTT. Protein: CASRAPYARTDTQYF.